This T cell receptor (beta chain) is drawn from a study of cytomegalovirus exposure and HLA in healthy donors. Points from the study as a whole: There were some V segments, including TRBV6-2 and TRBV6-3, excluded as indistinguishable. One later analysis reportedly identified an Asian-associated ancestry cluster that showed fewer N-insertions than the 666-donor mean. Per a prior analysis, the majority of TCR beta V segments were productive roughly 90% or roughly 30% of the time.

This clone was seen a handful of times. Its specificity is unknown. Regarding donors, all were healthy bone marrow donors. PCR employed 60 Vbeta and 13 Jbeta primers. Method: immunoSEQ multiplex PCR; TCRdb's copy keeps in-frame clones and lacks some. The sample contains 120,000 to 150,000 clones, about 75% of which appear only once. Germline-derived CDR1 and CDR2 are MNHEY and SVGAGI. Unmatched junction bases numbered 8, after V lost 6 bases and J lost 4 bases. The length of the CDR3 is 14 residues. V usage is TRBV6-5 and J usage is TRBJ1-1; 7 bases are shared with TRBD1. Material for sequencing was PBMCs. This receptor was identified in a man in his forties in good health and CMV-seronegative. The CDR3: CASSPPQGTTEAFF. The DNA for the CDR3 is TGTGCCAGCAGCCCCCCACAGGGGACCACTGAAGCTTTCTTT.